These T cell receptor beta chains were read from a single sample in a study of blood T cell dynamics during melanoma immunotherapy. Clones were read by immunoSEQ multiplex PCR, and TCRdb kept only the in-frame ones, dropping some. The sample yields approximately 14,000 clones, 86% seen once. The sequencing used blood, collected from a patient treated with checkpoint blockade. These receptor sequences come from a human donor with melanoma. Both conserved end residues are part of each CDR3. The D gene is left open where the match is weak. Where a row states a size, it is once, few, many or the class of an expanded clone; other rows omit it.

j_call: TRBJ2-3
cdr3_length: 13
v_call: TRBV10-3
d_call: TRBD2
clone_size: NA
cdr3_nt: TGTGCCCTGCGGGGGACCCCCACAGATACGCAGTATTTT
cdr3_aa: CALRGTPTDTQYF

j_call: TRBJ1-2
cdr3_length: 13
v_call: TRBV11-1
d_call: NA
clone_size: few
cdr3_nt: TGTGCCAGCAGCTTTAGGCAAAACTATGGCTACACCTTC
cdr3_aa: CASSFRQNYGYTF

j_call: TRBJ1-2
cdr3_length: 13
v_call: TRBV2
d_call: NA
clone_size: NA
cdr3_nt: TGTGCCACCATCTCTGTGGTGACGGATGGCTACACCTTC
cdr3_aa: CATISVVTDGYTF

j_call: TRBJ2-7
cdr3_length: 13
v_call: TRBV6-5
d_call: NA
clone_size: NA
cdr3_nt: TGTGCCAGCAGTTACCTGGAGTCCTACGAGCAGTACTTC
cdr3_aa: CASSYLESYEQYF

j_call: TRBJ2-7
cdr3_length: 14
v_call: TRBV25-1
d_call: NA
clone_size: medium-sized
cdr3_nt: TGTGCCAGCAGTGAAAGAATGGACTCCTACGAGCAGTACTTC
cdr3_aa: CASSERMDSYEQYF

j_call: TRBJ2-7
cdr3_length: 14
v_call: TRBV6-1
d_call: TRBD2
clone_size: NA
cdr3_nt: TGTGCCAGCAGTGAAGCGCTAGCGGGCAAGGAGCAGTACTTC
cdr3_aa: CASSEALAGKEQYF

j_call: TRBJ2-2
cdr3_length: 14
v_call: TRBV30
d_call: NA
clone_size: NA
cdr3_nt: TGTGCCTGGAGTTTTATAGGACCTTTCGGGGAGCTGTTTTTT
cdr3_aa: CAWSFIGPFGELFF

j_call: TRBJ2-3
cdr3_length: 14
v_call: TRBV29-1
d_call: NA
clone_size: NA
cdr3_nt: TGCAGCGTTGAGACAGGAGTCTTCACAGATACGCAGTATTTT
cdr3_aa: CSVETGVFTDTQYF

j_call: TRBJ1-3
cdr3_length: 14
v_call: TRBV27
d_call: NA
clone_size: once
cdr3_nt: TGTGCCAGCAGTATGACGGATTTTGGAAACACCATATATTTT
cdr3_aa: CASSMTDFGNTIYF

j_call: TRBJ1-5
cdr3_length: 15
v_call: TRBV19
d_call: TRBD1
clone_size: NA
cdr3_nt: TGTGCCAGTAGTAAAAACGGACAGGGAGGCCAGCCCCAGCATTTT
cdr3_aa: CASSKNGQGGQPQHF

j_call: TRBJ2-4
cdr3_length: 14
v_call: TRBV5-1
d_call: NA
clone_size: NA
cdr3_nt: TGCGCCAGCAGCAGGTTGGAGGGTCGTACCATTCAGTACTTC
cdr3_aa: CASSRLEGRTIQYF